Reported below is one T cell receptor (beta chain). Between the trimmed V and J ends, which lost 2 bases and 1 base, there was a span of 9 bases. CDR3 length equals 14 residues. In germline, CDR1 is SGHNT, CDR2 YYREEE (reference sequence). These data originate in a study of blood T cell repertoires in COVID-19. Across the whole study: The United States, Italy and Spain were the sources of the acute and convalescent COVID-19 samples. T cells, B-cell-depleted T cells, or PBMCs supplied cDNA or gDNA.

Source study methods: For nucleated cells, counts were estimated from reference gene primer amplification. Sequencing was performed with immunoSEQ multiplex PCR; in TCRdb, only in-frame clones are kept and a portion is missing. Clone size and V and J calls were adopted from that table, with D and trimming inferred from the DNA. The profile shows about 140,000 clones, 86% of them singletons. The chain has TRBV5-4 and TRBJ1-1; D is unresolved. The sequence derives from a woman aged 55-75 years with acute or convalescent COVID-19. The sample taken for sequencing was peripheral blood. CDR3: CASSFRERNTEAFF. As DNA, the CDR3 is TGTGCCAGCAGCTTCCGGGAGCGGAACACTGAAGCTTTCTTT.